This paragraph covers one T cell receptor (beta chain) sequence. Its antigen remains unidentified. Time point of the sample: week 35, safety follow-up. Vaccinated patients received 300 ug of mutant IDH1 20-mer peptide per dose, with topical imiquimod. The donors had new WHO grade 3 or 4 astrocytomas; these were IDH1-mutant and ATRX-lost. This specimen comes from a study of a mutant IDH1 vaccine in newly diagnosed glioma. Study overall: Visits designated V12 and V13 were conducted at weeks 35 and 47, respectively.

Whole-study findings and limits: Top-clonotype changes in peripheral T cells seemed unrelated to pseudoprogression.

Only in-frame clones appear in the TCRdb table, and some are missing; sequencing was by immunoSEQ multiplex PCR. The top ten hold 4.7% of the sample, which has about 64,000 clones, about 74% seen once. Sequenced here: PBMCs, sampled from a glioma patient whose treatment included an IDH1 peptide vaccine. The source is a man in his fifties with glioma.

CDR3 sequence: CASSLQGMTEAFF. The CDR3 nucleotides are TGTGCCAGCAGTCTACAGGGAATGACTGAAGCTTTCTTT. This chain uses TRBV6-5 with TRBJ1-1; possible D gene TRBD1, 6 bases. Per germline, CDR1 MNHEY and CDR2 SVGAGI. Between the trimmed V and J ends, which lost 5 bases and 5 bases, there was a span of 12 bases. The CDR3 has 13 residues.